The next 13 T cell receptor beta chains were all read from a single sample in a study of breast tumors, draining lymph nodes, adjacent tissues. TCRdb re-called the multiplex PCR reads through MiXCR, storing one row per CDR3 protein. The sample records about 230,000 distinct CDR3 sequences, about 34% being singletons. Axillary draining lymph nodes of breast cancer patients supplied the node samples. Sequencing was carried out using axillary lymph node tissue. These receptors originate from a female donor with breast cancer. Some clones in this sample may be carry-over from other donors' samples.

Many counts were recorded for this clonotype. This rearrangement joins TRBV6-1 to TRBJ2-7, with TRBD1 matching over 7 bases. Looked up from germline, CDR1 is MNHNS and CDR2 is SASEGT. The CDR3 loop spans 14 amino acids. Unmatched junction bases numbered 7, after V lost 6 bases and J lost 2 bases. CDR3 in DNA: TGTGCCAGCAGGAGACAGGGTCTCGCCTACGAGCAGTACTTC. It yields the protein CASRRQGLAYEQYF.

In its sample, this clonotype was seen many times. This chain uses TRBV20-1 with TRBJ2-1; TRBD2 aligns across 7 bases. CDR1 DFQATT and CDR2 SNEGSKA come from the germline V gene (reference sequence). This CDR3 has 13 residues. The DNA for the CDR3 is TGCAGCCTCCTAGCGGCCCCACACAATGAGCAGTTCTTC. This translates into CSLLAAPHNEQFF.

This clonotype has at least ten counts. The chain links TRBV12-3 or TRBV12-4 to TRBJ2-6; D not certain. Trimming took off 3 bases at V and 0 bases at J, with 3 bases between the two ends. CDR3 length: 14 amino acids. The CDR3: CASSLGSGANVLTF. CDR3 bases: TGTGCCAGCAGTTTGGGCTCTGGGGCCAACGTCCTGACTTTC.

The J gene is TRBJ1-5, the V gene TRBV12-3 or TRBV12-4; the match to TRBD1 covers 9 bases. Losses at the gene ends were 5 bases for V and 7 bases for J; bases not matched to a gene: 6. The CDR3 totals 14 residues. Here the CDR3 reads CASSRDRVKQPQHF. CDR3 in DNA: TGTGCCAGCAGTAGGGACAGGGTAAAACAGCCCCAGCATTTT.

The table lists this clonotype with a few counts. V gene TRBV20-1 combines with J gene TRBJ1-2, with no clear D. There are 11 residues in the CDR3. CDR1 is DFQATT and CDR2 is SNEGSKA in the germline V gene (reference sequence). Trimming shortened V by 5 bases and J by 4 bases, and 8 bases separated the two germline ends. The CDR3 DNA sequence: TGCAGTGCTCAGAGTCTCTATGGCTACACCTTC. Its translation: CSAQSLYGYTF.

CDR3 in amino acids: CASIVTAERADTQYF. The CDR3 DNA is TGTGCCAGCATTGTGACAGCGGAGAGAGCAGATACGCAGTATTTT. V is TRBV9 and J is TRBJ2-3; tentatively, D is TRBD1 or TRBD2 (5 bases each). With 6 bases removed from V and 4 bases from J, the gap between germline ends came to 18 bases. CDR1 is SGDLS, CDR2 YYNGEE, per germline. This CDR3 has 15 residues.

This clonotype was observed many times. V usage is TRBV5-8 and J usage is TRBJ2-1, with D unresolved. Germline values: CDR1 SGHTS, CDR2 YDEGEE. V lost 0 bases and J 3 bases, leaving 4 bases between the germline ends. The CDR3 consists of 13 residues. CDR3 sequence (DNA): TGTGCCAGCAGCTTGGACAACTACAATGAGCAGTTCTTC. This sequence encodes CASSLDNYNEQFF.

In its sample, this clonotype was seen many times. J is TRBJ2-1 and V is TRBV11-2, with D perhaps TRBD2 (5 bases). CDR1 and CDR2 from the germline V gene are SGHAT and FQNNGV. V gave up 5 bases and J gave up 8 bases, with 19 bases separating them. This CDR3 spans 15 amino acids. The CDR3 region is CASSLGLMKDDEQFF. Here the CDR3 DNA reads TGTGCCAGCAGCCTCGGACTCATGAAGGACGATGAGCAGTTCTTC.

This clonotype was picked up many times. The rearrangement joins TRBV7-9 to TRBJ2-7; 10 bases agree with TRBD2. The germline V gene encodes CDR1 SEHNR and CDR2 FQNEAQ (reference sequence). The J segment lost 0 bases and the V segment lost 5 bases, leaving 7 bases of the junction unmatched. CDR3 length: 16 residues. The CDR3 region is CASSKEREGHSYEQYF. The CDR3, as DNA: TGTGCCAGCAGCAAAGAGCGGGAGGGCCACTCCTACGAGCAGTACTTC.

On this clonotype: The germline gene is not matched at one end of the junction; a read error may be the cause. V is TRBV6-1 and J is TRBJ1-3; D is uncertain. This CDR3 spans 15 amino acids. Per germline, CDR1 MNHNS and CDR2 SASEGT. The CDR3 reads CASREGLFSGNTIHF. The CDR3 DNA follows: TGTGCCAGCAGAGAGGGCCTCTTCTCTGGAAACACCATACATTTT.

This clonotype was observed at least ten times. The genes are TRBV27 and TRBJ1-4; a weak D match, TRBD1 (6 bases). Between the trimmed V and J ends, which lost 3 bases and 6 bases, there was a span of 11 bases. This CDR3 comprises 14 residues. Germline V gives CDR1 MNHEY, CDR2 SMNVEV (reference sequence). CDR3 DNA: TGTGCCAGCAGTTTTGGGGGGGCGGATGAAAAACTGTTTTTT. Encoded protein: CASSFGGADEKLFF.

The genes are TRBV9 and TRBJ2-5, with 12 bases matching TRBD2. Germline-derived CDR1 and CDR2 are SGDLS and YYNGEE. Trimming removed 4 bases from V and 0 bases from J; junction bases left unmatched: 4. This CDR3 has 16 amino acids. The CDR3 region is CASSPGTSGHQETQYF. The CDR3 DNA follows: TGTGCCAGCAGCCCCGGGACTAGCGGGCACCAAGAGACCCAGTACTTC.

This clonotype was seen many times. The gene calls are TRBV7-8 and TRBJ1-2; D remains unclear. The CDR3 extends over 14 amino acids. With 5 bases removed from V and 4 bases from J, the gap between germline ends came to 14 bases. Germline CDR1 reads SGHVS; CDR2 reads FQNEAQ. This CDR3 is CASSPGREAYGYTF. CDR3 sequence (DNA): TGTGCCAGCAGCCCCGGAAGAGAGGCCTATGGCTACACCTTC.